This entry describes one T cell receptor beta chain. The antigen is undetermined. The record originates from a study of radiotherapy plus CTLA-4 blockade in lung cancer. About the research overall: An objective response was seen in 15% to 20% of patients, and disease control in 25% to 40%. Study-wide findings and caveats: Expansion of tumor-derived TCR clones was observed in blood after radiotherapy plus ipilimumab.

This CDR3 region has 13 residues. Germline V gene lookup returns CDR1 SQVTM and CDR2 ANQGSEA. Trimming at V came to 7 bases and at J to 1 base, leaving 5 bases not matched to a gene. CTLA-4 blockade using ipilimumab, together with focal radiation, was received by patients with chemo-refractory metastatic non-small-cell lung cancer. The table came from immunoSEQ multiplex PCR; TCRdb's copy has only in-frame clones and leaves some out. Among tens of thousands of clones listed, approximately 82% were seen once. This sequence joins TRBV29-1 and TRBJ2-5, with 8 positions matching TRBD1. The clonotype comes from a human donor with non-small cell lung cancer that progressed on radiotherapy plus ipilimumab. Here the sequenced sample was peripheral blood, taken from a patient treated with radiotherapy plus ipilimumab. The CDR3 DNA reads TGCAGCGCCAAACAGGGGGGCCAAGAGACCCAGTACTTC. It yields the protein CSAKQGGQETQYF.